This T cell receptor beta chain stems from a study of blood T cell repertoires in COVID-19 (dated by TCRdb to the early 2020s). General notes on the study: The collaborator samples originated in the United States, Italy and Spain and spanned the acute and convalescent phases of COVID-19. The prospective study material was composed of cDNA or gDNA derived from T cells, B-cell-depleted T cells, or PBMCs. Deeply sampled blood TCRbeta repertoires from subjects exposed to, actively infected with, or recovered from COVID-19 were included in the dataset. A freely available public database, intended as a resource for researchers studying the immune response to SARS-CoV-2, is where the repertoires were released. The samples were drawn from two sources: the first 160 participants of the ongoing ImmuneRACE study, and 1,000 to 1,500 subjects contributed by 6 global collaborators. Sample metadata almost always included a de-identified subject ID, COVID-19 status, age in years and sex. HLA class I and class II types, where available, came from metadata supplied by the sample provider rather than from assay-based typing.

Collaborating institutions collected whole blood in K2EDTA tubes following their own protocols. Collaborator samples were shipped for TCRbeta analysis as frozen whole blood, isolated PBMCs, or DNA extracted from either sample type. Broader findings and caveats from the paper: The amount of clinical and demographic metadata varied by source and participant and was provided uncurated.

Turning to this clone: What antigen it recognizes has not been identified. No base-level quality is on record; no much larger clone is a single base apart.

Trimming at the junction amounts to 3 bases on V and 3 bases on J, and the germline ends lie 6 bases apart. The germline V gene supplies CDR1 SGHAT and CDR2 FQNNGV. The CDR3 contains 12 residues, cysteine and phenylalanine counted. The only DNA kept is the CDR3, 36 bases in frame from the first base. The immunoSEQ Assay, a bias-controlled multiplex PCR, was used to amplify TCRbeta CDR3 regions from genomic DNA. On the authors' methods: Nucleated cell counts per sample were estimated from amplification of reference gene primers within the assay. To quantify the absolute abundance of each unique TCRbeta CDR3 rearrangement, sequence reads were collapsed and filtered. Productive Simpson clonality was computed per sample as the square root of Simpson's diversity index over productive rearrangements. TCRdb took over this immuneACCESS table, retaining in-frame rearrangements with V and J assigned. Such tables are incomplete; in checked studies, under half of the missing clones stem from an unresolved V gene, and the remainder is unexplained. From that table come the V and J calls and clone size; the DNA was used to work out D and trimming. In all, the sample holds 110,000 to 150,000 clones, and about 76% of those were seen once. The top ten clonotypes cover around 8.8% of the sample.

Sequencing was carried out using peripheral blood. The sequence is built from TRBV11-2 and TRBJ2-7, with the D gene not clear enough to name. This receptor was identified in a human donor in a cohort sampled during active COVID-19. CDR3 region: CASSFLSYEQYF. The DNA reads TGTGCCAGCAGCTTTTTGAGCTACGAGCAGTACTTC. With the rest looked up from the reference TRBV11-2 and TRBJ2-7 genes rather than sequenced, the full variable domain is EAGVAQSPRYKIIEKRQSVAFWCNPISGHATLYWYQQILGQGPKLLIQFQNNGVVDDSQLPKDRFSAERLKGVDSTLKIQPAKLEDSAVYLCASSFLSYEQYFGPGTRLTVT.